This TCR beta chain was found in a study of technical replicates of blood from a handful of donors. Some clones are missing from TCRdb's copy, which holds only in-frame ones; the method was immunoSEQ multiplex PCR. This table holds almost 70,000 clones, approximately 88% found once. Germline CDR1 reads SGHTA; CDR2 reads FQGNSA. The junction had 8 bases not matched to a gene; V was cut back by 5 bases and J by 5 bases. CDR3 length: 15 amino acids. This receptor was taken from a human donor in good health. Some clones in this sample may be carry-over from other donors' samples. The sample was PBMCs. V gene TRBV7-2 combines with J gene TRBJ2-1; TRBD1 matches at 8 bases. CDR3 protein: CASSAGQGIHNEQFF. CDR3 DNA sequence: TGTGCCAGCAGCGCCGGACAGGGAATTCACAATGAGCAGTTCTTC.